What follows describes a single T cell receptor (beta chain). It was with random hexamers that roughly 0.45 to 1 ug RNA was reverse transcribed. Multiplex PCR with immunoSEQ amplified the TCR beta CDR3 across 54 Vbeta and 13 Jbeta. TCRdb redid the calling of the immunoSEQ multiplex PCR reads with MiXCR, one entry per CDR3 protein. The sample records 200,000 to 250,000 distinct CDR3 sequences, just under 95% being singletons. This entry belongs to a study of CD8 T cells in Susac syndrome. Germline V gene sequence: CDR1 SQVTM, CDR2 ANQGSEA. V was pared by 4 bases and J by 0 bases, with 9 bases between. This CDR3 is built from 13 residues.

Sequenced material: CD4+ T cells from PBMCs. This TCR was sampled from a human donor with multiple sclerosis. J is TRBJ1-1 and V is TRBV29-1, with D perhaps matching TRBD1 (5 bases). DNA for the CDR3: TGCAGCGTTGGGGGCGCCATGAACACTGAAGCTTTCTTT. It encodes CSVGGAMNTEAFF.